This T cell receptor beta chain was recorded in a study of cytomegalovirus exposure and HLA in healthy donors. CDR3 size: 13 residues. The V end was cut by 8 bases, the J end by 1 base, with 11 bases between. Germline lookup yields CDR1 SGHTA and CDR2 FQGNSA. Notes on the study in general: In vitro testing confirmed a few CMV-associated chains as specific for CMV antigens.

Of note for this clone: Its cognate antigen is unknown.

The assay was immunoSEQ multiplex PCR, and TCRdb's table has in-frame clones only and misses some. This sample carries some 74,000 clones, more than 85% of them seen once, and the ten largest clones take approximately 4%. Sequenced sample: PBMCs. The V and J genes are TRBV7-2 and TRBJ1-2; D not resolved. The receptor was isolated from a woman aged 25 to 39 in good health and CMV-seronegative. As DNA, the CDR3 is TGTGCCAGCGGAGGGCGGGATAACTATGGCTACACCTTC. Translation: CASGGRDNYGYTF.